This T cell receptor (beta chain) derives from a study of T cells in Graves' hyperthyroidism and ophthalmopathy. It was RNA transcripts that yielded the amplified TCR beta CDR3 regions. Using the HTBI primer set, a first-round RT-PCR was run on the TCR CDR3. Using its own MiXCR run on the multiplex PCR reads, TCRdb lists one record per CDR3 protein. This sample has about 350,000 distinct CDR3 sequences, with 15% to 20% found just once. This clonotype was observed at least ten times. Germline lookup yields CDR1 SGHTA and CDR2 FQGNSA. The CDR3 covers 16 residues. Trimming removed 4 bases from V and 4 bases from J; junction bases left unmatched: 8.

Sequencing input: blood. The TCR comes from a woman aged 40 to 49 with Graves' ophthalmopathy. The chain uses TRBV7-2 and TRBJ2-5, with 11 bases fitting TRBD2. DNA of the CDR3: TGTGCCAGCAGCTCAAGGCTAGCGGGAGGATTAGAGACCCAGTACTTC. Protein sequence: CASSSRLAGGLETQYF.